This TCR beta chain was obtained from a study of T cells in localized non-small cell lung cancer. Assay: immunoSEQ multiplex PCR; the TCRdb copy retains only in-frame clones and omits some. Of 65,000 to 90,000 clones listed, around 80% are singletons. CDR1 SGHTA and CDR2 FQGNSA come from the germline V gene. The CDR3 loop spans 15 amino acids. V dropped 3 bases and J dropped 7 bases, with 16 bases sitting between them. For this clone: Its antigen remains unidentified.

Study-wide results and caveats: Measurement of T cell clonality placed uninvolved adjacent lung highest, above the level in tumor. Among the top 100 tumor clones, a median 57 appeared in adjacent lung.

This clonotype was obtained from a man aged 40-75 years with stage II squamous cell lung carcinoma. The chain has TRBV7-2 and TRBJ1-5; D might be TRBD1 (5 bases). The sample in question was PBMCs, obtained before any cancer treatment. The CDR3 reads CASSFSGGGGQPQHF. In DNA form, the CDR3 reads TGTGCCAGCAGCTTTTCTGGGGGTGGAGGCCAGCCCCAGCATTTT. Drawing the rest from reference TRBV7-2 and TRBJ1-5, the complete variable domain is GAGVSQSPSNKVTEKGKDVELRCDPISGHTALYWYRQSLGQGLEFLIYFQGNSAPDKSGLPSDRFSAERTGGSVSTLTIQRTQQEDSAVYLCASSFSGGGGQPQHFGDGTRLSIL.